Each of the 27 T cell receptor beta chains below was sequenced from the same sample in a study of blood T cell repertoires in COVID-19. Measured with immunoSEQ multiplex PCR; TCRdb has only the in-frame clones, and not every one. This sample has roughly 340,000 clones, with about 90% found just once. The sequenced material came from peripheral blood. The receptors come from a young woman with COVID-19, enrolled during active disease.

CDR3 bases: TGTGCCAGCAGCCTATTGGGGGGAGACACTGAAGCTTTCTTT. The encoded protein is CASSLLGGDTEAFF. V gene TRBV9 combines with J gene TRBJ1-1, with D tentatively TRBD1 (5 bases). This CDR3 has 14 residues. CDR1 SGDLS and CDR2 YYNGEE come from the germline V gene. With 4 bases removed from V and 3 bases from J, the gap between germline ends came to 13 bases.

This chain connects TRBV6-2 or TRBV6-3 to TRBJ2-3, with 11 bases that match TRBD2. The CDR3 sequence is 18 residues long. CDR1 MNHEY and CDR2 SVGEGT come from the germline V gene. J lost 6 bases, V lost 2 bases, and 13 bases had no gene match. Written as DNA, the CDR3 is TGTGCCAGCAGTTACCAGCGGGTACTAGCGGGAGATTGGGATACGCAGTATTTT. Its protein product is CASSYQRVLAGDWDTQYF.

This clone appeared a single time. The chain carries TRBV5-6 and TRBJ2-3; no definite D call. V was cut by 1 base and J by 1 base, with 13 bases left in between. CDR1 and CDR2 (germline): SGHDT, YYEEEE. This CDR3 spans 16 amino acids. CDR3 residues: CASSLRWFRGTDTQYF. The DNA of the CDR3 is TGTGCCAGCAGCTTGAGGTGGTTTCGGGGCACAGATACGCAGTATTTT.

The rearrangement links TRBV11-3 to TRBJ2-1; the D gene is possibly TRBD1 (6 bases). In germline, CDR1 is SGHNT, CDR2 YENEEA. The CDR3 runs 16 residues. V was trimmed by 4 bases and J by 8 bases, leaving 21 bases between them. CDR3 in amino acids: CASSSGRVGAKDEQFF. CDR3 coding DNA: TGTGCCAGCAGCTCCGGTCGGGTGGGGGCAAAGGATGAGCAGTTCTTC.

This rearrangement joins TRBV6-2 or TRBV6-3 to TRBJ2-7, with D maybe TRBD2 (6 bases). Germline CDR1 reads MNHEY; CDR2 reads SVGEGT. V was shortened by 0 bases and J by 7 bases, with 10 bases between the two germline ends. This CDR3 comprises 13 residues. This CDR3 reads CASSYSYGREQYV. CDR3 nucleotides: TGTGCCAGCAGTTACTCTTACGGGAGAGAGCAGTACGTC.

J is TRBJ1-4 and V is TRBV4-2, with 7 bases identical to TRBD1. Trimming at V came to 0 bases and at J to 5 bases, leaving 3 bases not matched to a gene. The CDR3 totals 15 residues. Germline V gene sequence: CDR1 LGHNA, CDR2 YNFKEQ. The CDR3: CASSQENRGNEKLFF. The DNA of the CDR3 is TGTGCCAGCAGCCAAGAAAACAGGGGAAATGAAAAACTGTTTTTT.

The rearrangement uses TRBV3-1 (or the pseudogene TRBV3-2) and TRBJ2-7; possibly TRBD2 for D (5 bases). There are 15 residues in the CDR3. With 3 bases removed from V and 1 base from J, the gap between germline ends came to 13 bases. The germline V gene encodes CDR1 LGHDT and CDR2 YNNKEL (reference sequence). The DNA for the CDR3 is TGTGCCAGCAGCCAGTTTGCGGGTTCGTCCTACGAGCAGTACGTC. Translated, it gives CASSQFAGSSYEQYV.

J is TRBJ1-3 and V is TRBV7-9; possibly TRBD1 for D (5 bases). The ends were cut back, 6 bases at V and 2 bases at J, with 11 bases in the middle. CDR1 and CDR2 from the germline V gene are SEHNR and FQNEAQ (reference sequence). The CDR3 runs to 14 residues. The CDR3 sequence: CASRAQGTGNTIYF. The DNA for the CDR3 is TGTGCCAGCAGGGCTCAGGGAACTGGAAACACCATATATTTT.

The J gene is TRBJ1-1, the V gene TRBV28; 7 positions match TRBD1. This CDR3 has 14 residues. Germline V gives CDR1 MDHEN, CDR2 SYDVKM. The junction had 9 bases not matched to a gene; V was cut back by 6 bases and J by 5 bases. This CDR3 reads CASSITGDGTEAFF. The CDR3 nucleotides are TGTGCCAGCAGCATCACAGGGGATGGAACTGAAGCTTTCTTT.

The chain carries TRBV30 and TRBJ2-3; TRBD2 aligns across 7 bases. V was clipped by 5 bases and J by 3 bases; unmatched bases: 8. This CDR3 is 14 amino acids long. Germline CDR1 and CDR2: GTSNPN and SVGIG (reference sequence). This CDR3 is CAWSAGVTTDTQYF. CDR3 nucleotides: TGTGCCTGGTCGGCGGGGGTAACGACAGATACGCAGTATTTT. The whole variable domain, filled in from reference TRBV30 and TRBJ2-3, reads SQTIHQWPATLVQPVGSPLSLECTVEGTSNPNLYWYRQAAGRGLQLLFYSVGIGQISSEVPQNLSASRPQDRQFILSSKKLLLSDSGFYLCAWSAGVTTDTQYFGPGTRLTVL.

This clone was picked up one time. The chain couples TRBV5-8 to TRBJ2-2, with a possible D match to TRBD1 (6 bases). Germline CDR1 SGHTS, CDR2 YDEGEE. Between the trimmed V and J ends, which lost 3 bases and 8 bases, there was a span of 11 bases. This CDR3 contains 13 residues. CDR3 amino acids: CASSSRDRGELFF. The CDR3 DNA reads as TGTGCCAGCAGCTCGCGTGACAGGGGGGAGCTGTTTTTT. Full variable domain (missing parts from reference TRBV5-8 and TRBJ2-2): EAGVTQSPTHLIKTRGQQATLRCSPISGHTSVYWYQQALGLGLQFLLWYDEGEERNRGNFPPRFSGRQFPNYSSELNVNALELEDSALYLCASSSRDRGELFFGEGSRLTVL.

The chain combines TRBV12-5 with TRBJ1-6, with 9 bases that match TRBD1. This CDR3 comprises 15 residues. Germline V gives CDR1 LGHNT, CDR2 FRNRAP. V was pared by 6 bases and J by 9 bases, with 9 bases of the junction left unmatched. For the CDR3, the DNA is TGTGCTAGTGGCTCGGGACAGGGTGATGGTTCACCCCTCCACTTT. As protein: CASGSGQGDGSPLHF.

A single count supports this clone. The rearrangement uses TRBV6-2 or TRBV6-3 and TRBJ2-3, with TRBD2 matching 12 bases. The germline CDR1 and CDR2 sequences are MNHEY and SVGEGT. Trimming removed 5 bases from V and 6 bases from J; junction bases left unmatched: 12. CDR3 length: 17 amino acids. The CDR3 reads CASSKRLAGAKVDTQYF. The DNA for the CDR3 is TGTGCCAGCAGTAAACGACTAGCGGGAGCTAAAGTGGATACGCAGTATTTT.

Comment on this clone: One junction end disagrees with the germline gene, perhaps due to a read error. The rearrangement joins TRBV14 to TRBJ1-2; the D gene is possibly TRBD1 (5 bases). Germline CDR1 is SGHDN and CDR2 is FVKESK. This CDR3 has 14 residues. CDR3: CSPGAELTEEGYTF. CDR3 in DNA: TGCTCCCCTGGGGCAGAGCTAACTGAGGAGGGCTACACCTTC.

In this sample, this clone turned up once. The V and J genes are TRBV5-5 and TRBJ1-4, with 7 bases fitting TRBD1. The ends lost 5 bases at V and 5 bases at J; junction bases unmatched: 6. Germline V gives CDR1 SGHKS, CDR2 YYEKEE (reference sequence). The CDR3 consists of 14 residues. In nucleotides, the CDR3 is TGTGCCAGCAGGAGGCAGGGGGAAAATGAAAAACTGTTTTTT. Translated: CASRRQGENEKLFF.

This clone is a singleton in its sample. The chain carries TRBV2 and TRBJ1-3; D is possibly TRBD1 (5 bases). The germline V gene encodes CDR1 SNHLY and CDR2 FYNNEI. Deletions cut 9 bases from V and 0 bases from J, with 12 bases between. The CDR3 length is 14 residues. CDR3 amino acids: CASLRRDSGNTIYF. DNA for the CDR3: TGTGCCAGTCTGCGCAGGGACTCTGGAAACACCATATATTTT.

The CDR3 DNA reads as TGTGCCAGTAGATTAGCGGGAGGCCCGGGGAATGAGCAGTTCTTC. It specifies CASRLAGGPGNEQFF. The V gene is TRBV19, the J gene TRBJ2-1, with 10 bases matching TRBD2. The CDR3 extends over 15 amino acids. Trimming at V came to 6 bases and at J to 7 bases, leaving 9 bases not matched to a gene. Germline V gives CDR1 LNHDA, CDR2 SQIVND (reference sequence).

The chain employs TRBV5-8 and TRBJ1-1; D ambiguous. Germline V CDR1 and CDR2: SGHTS, YDEGEE. CDR3 length: 13 amino acids. V shed 5 bases and J shed 5 bases, with 13 bases lying between them. The CDR3 sequence is CASSTQAVTEAFF. CDR3 DNA sequence: TGTGCCAGCAGTACACAAGCGGTTACTGAAGCTTTCTTT.

J is TRBJ1-1 and V is TRBV10-3; possibly TRBD1 for D (5 bases). Germline-derived CDR1 and CDR2 are ENHRY and SYGVKD. CDR3 length: 14 amino acids. Trimming pared 4 bases from V and 0 bases from J, leaving 9 bases between. CDR3 residues: CAISGRGLNTEAFF. The CDR3 DNA is TGTGCCATCAGTGGAAGGGGCCTGAACACTGAAGCTTTCTTT.

This clone was observed a few times. This CDR3 reads CASNPSSGNTIYF. Here the CDR3 DNA reads TGTGCCAGCAATCCCTCGTCGGGAAACACCATATATTTT. The V and J genes are TRBV11-3 and TRBJ1-3; no firm D call. Trimming shortened V by 7 bases and J by 4 bases, and 11 bases separated the two germline ends. Germline CDR1 SGHNT, CDR2 YENEEA. The CDR3 has 13 residues. Filled out from reference TRBV11-3 and TRBJ1-3, the complete variable domain reads EAGVVQSPRYKIIEKKQPVAFWCNPISGHNTLYWYLQNLGQGPELLIRYENEEAVDDSQLPKDRFSAERLKGVDSTLKIQPAELGDSAVYLCASNPSSGNTIYFGEGSWLTVV.

V usage is TRBV11-2 and J usage is TRBJ2-1; D might be TRBD2 (7 bases). The CDR3 loop spans 16 amino acids. V shed 2 bases and J shed 2 bases, with 13 bases lying between them. Germline loops: CDR1 SGHAT, CDR2 FQNNGV. The CDR3 nucleotides are TGTGCCAGCAGCTTAAGGGGGAGGGCCCCCTACAATGAGCAGTTCTTC. It codes for CASSLRGRAPYNEQFF.

This clone turned up a few times. V and J are TRBV7-8 and TRBJ2-7, with a weak D call TRBD2 (6 bases). CDR1 is SGHVS and CDR2 is FQNEAQ in the germline V gene. This CDR3 spans 14 amino acids. V was trimmed by 5 bases and J by 3 bases, leaving 14 bases between them. CDR3 residues: CASSHRVRGYEQYF. The DNA of the CDR3 is TGTGCCAGCAGCCACCGGGTGCGGGGCTACGAGCAGTACTTC.

This sequence joins TRBV9 and TRBJ2-1; TRBD2 matches 8 bases. CDR1 and CDR2 (germline): SGDLS, YYNGEE. Trimming at V came to 2 bases and at J to 1 base, leaving 14 bases not matched to a gene. The CDR3 extends over 19 amino acids. CDR3 nucleotides: TGTGCCAGCAGCGTCAGCCCCCTAACGGGAGGGCGTTCCTACAATGAGCAGTTCTTC. This gives the protein CASSVSPLTGGRSYNEQFF.

The V call is TRBV11-2, the J call TRBJ1-1; no clear D gene. The CDR3 spans 16 residues. V lost 1 base and J 2 bases, leaving 14 bases between the germline ends. CDR1 is SGHAT and CDR2 is FQNNGV in the germline V gene. The CDR3 coding sequence is TGTGCCAGCAGCTTAGGAGCGGCTTTTGGCAACACTGAAGCTTTCTTT. It translates to CASSLGAAFGNTEAFF.

In regard to this clone: At one end the junction does not follow the germline gene, possibly because of a read error. The chain employs TRBV7-7 and TRBJ2-3, with 16 bases fitting TRBD2. CDR3 length equals 21 residues. Germline V gene lookup returns CDR1 SSHAT and CDR2 FNYEAQ (reference sequence). The CDR3 here is CASTPDYTGTSGGAGTDTQYF. The CDR3 nucleotides read TGTGCTAGCACTCCTGATTACACCGGGACTAGCGGGGGGGCCGGCACAGATACGCAGTATTTT. Complete variable domain (other parts from reference TRBV7-7 and TRBJ2-3): GAGVSQSPRYKVTKRGQDVTLRCDPISSHATLYWYQQALGQGPEFLTYFNYEAQPDKSGLPSDRFSAERPEGSISTLTIQRTEQRDSAMYRCASTPDYTGTSGGAGTDTQYFGPGTRLTVL.

This clone occurred once. The chain uses TRBV9 and TRBJ2-3, with 9 bases identical to TRBD2. Germline values: CDR1 SGDLS, CDR2 YYNGEE. Losses at the gene ends were 4 bases for V and 4 bases for J; bases not matched to a gene: 7. CDR3 length: 15 amino acids. The CDR3 protein is CASSPLAGFADTQYF. CDR3 sequence (DNA): TGTGCCAGCAGCCCCCTAGCGGGGTTCGCAGATACGCAGTATTTT.

The CDR3 nucleotides are TGTGCCAGCACCCTCCCTGGGACTAGCTCGCAGTACGAGCAGTACTTC. It specifies CASTLPGTSSQYEQYF. The chain recombines TRBV7-2 with TRBJ2-7, with 9 bases aligning to TRBD2. Germline V gene data show CDR1 as SGHTA and CDR2 as FQGNSA. The CDR3 has 16 amino acids. V was pared by 7 bases and J by 4 bases, with 14 bases of the junction left unmatched.